The sequence of this T cell receptor beta chain was determined in a study of blood T cell repertoires in COVID-19. The data were produced by immunoSEQ multiplex PCR, yet TCRdb's version contains in-frame clones alone and is incomplete. The sample has approximately 350,000 clones, 91% seen once. CDR1 and CDR2 (germline): LGHNT, FRNRAP. V dropped 6 bases and J dropped 8; count of bases not matched to a gene: 13. The CDR3 contains 15 residues. This TCR was recovered from a woman aged 18-29 years who had recovered from COVID-19. Specimen: peripheral blood. This rearrangement joins TRBV12-5 to TRBJ2-1; 7 positions match TRBD2. The CDR3 loop reads CASGGGLASTHEQFF. CDR3 coding DNA: TGTGCTAGTGGGGGAGGGCTAGCCTCAACCCATGAGCAGTTCTTC.